This entry lists 26 T cell receptor beta chains sequenced from one sample in a study of OX40 agonist ivuxolimab in advanced cancers. Measured with immunoSEQ multiplex PCR; TCRdb has only the in-frame clones, and not every one. The table records tens of thousands of clones, around four fifths of them present only once. Specimen: CD4+ or CD8+ T cells sorted from blood, collected in a trial of the OX40 agonist ivuxolimab. Receptors were obtained from an adult with an advanced solid tumor such as melanoma, head and neck, liver or kidney cancer.

This chain uses TRBV5-1 with TRBJ1-6; D call uncertain. CDR1 SGHRS and CDR2 YFSETQ come from the germline V gene. The germline V and J ends were trimmed by 7 bases and 8 bases, with 19 bases remaining between them. The CDR3 covers 15 residues. The CDR3 spells CASSRIGQEHSPLHF. The CDR3 nucleotides read TGCGCCAGCTCACGGATAGGCCAGGAGCATTCACCCCTCCACTTT.

The chain combines TRBV6-1 with TRBJ2-1, with 8 positions matching TRBD1. With 8 bases clipped from V and 2 bases from J, the junction kept 2 bases outside the gene matches. Germline CDR1 reads MNHNS; CDR2 reads SASEGT. The CDR3 runs to 13 residues. Here the CDR3 DNA reads TGTGCCAGCCGACAGGGGCCCTACAATGAGCAGTTCTTC. Translation: CASRQGPYNEQFF.

CDR3 sequence: CASTGSAGYTF. CDR3 nucleotides: TGCGCCAGCACAGGGTCCGCTGGCTACACCTTC. The rearrangement joins TRBV10-2 to TRBJ1-2, with a tentative D call TRBD1 (5 bases). The V gene lost 7 bases and the J gene lost 7 bases, with 10 bases spanning the gap. Germline assignment: CDR1 WSHSY and CDR2 SAAADI. The CDR3 totals 11 residues.

Concerning this clone itself: A junction end diverges from the germline sequence, so it may reflect a read error. The chain recombines TRBV2 with TRBJ1-2, with TRBD1 identical over 8 bases. CDR3 length equals 13 residues. Germline V gene data show CDR1 as SNHLY and CDR2 as FYNNEI. The CDR3 DNA sequence: TGTGCCAGCAGCGAAGACAGGGGCGGTGGCTACACCTTC. Amino acids: CASSEDRGGGYTF.

The V gene is TRBV6-5, the J gene TRBJ1-1, with D perhaps matching TRBD1 (5 bases). Germline CDR1 MNHEY, CDR2 SVGAGI. CDR3 length: 14 residues. Trimming removed 6 bases at V and 1 base at J, with 12 bases between. The CDR3 region has the DNA TGTGCCAGCAGGTATCAGGGTTCGAACACTGAAGCTTTCTTT. Translation gives CASRYQGSNTEAFF.

This chain uses TRBV5-1 with TRBJ1-2; no reliable D call. With 1 base removed from V and 5 bases from J, the gap between germline ends came to 12 bases. This CDR3 contains 14 residues. Per the germline V gene, CDR1 is SGHRS and CDR2 is YFSETQ. The CDR3 nucleotides are TGCGCCAGCAGCTTGTCCGGGATCGGGTATGGCTACACCTTC. Translation gives CASSLSGIGYGYTF.

V usage is TRBV10-3 and J usage is TRBJ1-2; D is unresolved. V gave up 6 bases and J gave up 7 bases, with 18 bases separating them. Germline CDR1 is ENHRY and CDR2 is SYGVKD. The CDR3 spans 14 residues. CDR3 sequence (DNA): TGTGCCATCAGGAGGGATGGAGGTCAGAGTGGCTACACCTTC. Its translation is CAIRRDGGQSGYTF.

V usage is TRBV2 and J usage is TRBJ1-5; D gene uncertain. The CDR3 is 14 amino acids. CDR1 is SNHLY and CDR2 is FYNNEI in the germline V gene. The V end lost 4 bases, the J end lost 3 bases, and 10 bases lay between the germline ends. CDR3 sequence (DNA): TGTGCCAGCAGTGGGCAGTCCCCCAATCAGCCCCAGCATTTT. Encoded protein: CASSGQSPNQPQHF.

The chain carries TRBV10-1 and TRBJ1-1; TRBD1 matches at 8 bases. J gave up 4 bases and V 6 bases, and 4 bases lay outside the gene matches. This CDR3 has 13 residues. Germline V gene sequence: CDR1 WNHNN, CDR2 SYGVQD (reference sequence). The CDR3 here is CASSRGLGTEAFF. The CDR3 DNA is TGCGCCAGCAGCAGGGGGCTAGGCACTGAAGCTTTCTTT.

The chain recombines TRBV12-5 with TRBJ2-7, with 10 bases matching TRBD1. The CDR3 covers 17 residues. J gave up 3 bases and V 4 bases, and 12 bases lay outside the gene matches. CDR1 is LGHNT and CDR2 is FRNRAP in the germline V gene. CDR3 sequence reads: CASGSSEGQGSSYEQYF. CDR3 DNA: TGTGCTAGTGGTTCCTCGGAGGGACAGGGGTCAAGCTACGAGCAGTACTTC.

The V and J genes are TRBV4-2 and TRBJ2-4, with 10 nucleotides matching TRBD1. V gave up 1 base and J gave up 9 bases; unmatched junction bases: 6. The CDR3 runs 15 residues. Germline V gives CDR1 LGHNA, CDR2 YNFKEQ. The CDR3 spells CASSQGGQGTPIQYF. The CDR3 nucleotides are TGTGCCAGCAGCCAAGGGGGACAGGGGACACCCATTCAGTACTTC.

This clone appeared once. The CDR3 protein is CASSLSRFISGNTIYF. The CDR3 nucleotides read TGTGCCAGCAGCTTATCAAGGTTCATCTCTGGAAACACCATATATTTT. This chain connects TRBV21-1 to TRBJ1-3. TRBV21-1 is a pseudogene segment. This CDR3 has 16 residues.

The chain employs TRBV29-1 and TRBJ1-1; D uncertain. The V gene lost 0 bases and the J gene lost 5 bases, with 13 bases spanning the gap. Germline lookup yields CDR1 SQVTM and CDR2 ANQGSEA. The CDR3 is 14 residues long. For the CDR3, the DNA is TGCAGCGTTGAAGATGGAGGAAGGAGTACTGAAGCTTTCTTT. This codes for CSVEDGGRSTEAFF. The full variable domain, its missing parts supplied by reference TRBV29-1 and TRBJ1-1, is SAVISQKPSRDICQRGTSLTIQCQVDSQVTMMFWYRQQPGQSLTLIATANQGSEATYESGFVIDKFPISRPNLTFSTLTVSNMSPEDSSIYLCSVEDGGRSTEAFFGQGTRLTVV.

The V call is TRBV5-6, the J call TRBJ2-7; the D is unclear. The V end was cut by 0 bases, the J end by 1 base, with 8 bases between. Germline V lookup: CDR1 SGHDT, CDR2 YYEEEE. The length of the CDR3 is 14 residues. CDR3 region: CASSLVVSSYEQYF. The CDR3 bases are TGTGCCAGCAGCTTGGTGGTCAGTTCCTACGAGCAGTACTTC.

This clone was seen more than once but under ten times. The J gene is TRBJ2-1, the V gene TRBV5-5; 11 positions agree with TRBD2. The CDR3 extends over 15 amino acids. Germline V CDR1 and CDR2: SGHKS, YYEKEE (reference sequence). V lost 4 bases and J lost 4; bases outside the gene matches: 4. CDR3 coding DNA: TGTGCCAGCAGCCCGGGACTAGCGGCTTACAATGAGCAGTTCTTC. This translates into CASSPGLAAYNEQFF.

J is TRBJ1-2 and V is TRBV15; D may be TRBD1 (5 bases). Trimming stripped 0 bases from V and 7 bases from J, with 18 bases between. This CDR3 comprises 16 residues. The germline CDR1 and CDR2 sequences are LNHNV and YYDKDF (reference sequence). The chain's CDR3 is CATSRDRAGKLSGYTF. CDR3 sequence (DNA): TGTGCCACCAGCAGAGATCGGGCAGGGAAGTTATCTGGCTACACCTTC. The full variable domain, rest sourced from reference TRBV15 and TRBJ1-2, is DAMVIQNPRYQVTQFGKPVTLSCSQTLNHNVMYWYQQKSSQAPKLLFHYYDKDFNNEADTPDNFQSRRPNTSFCFLDIRSPGLGDTAMYLCATSRDRAGKLSGYTFGSGTRLTVV.

The V gene is TRBV5-6, the J gene TRBJ2-2, with 8 bases that match TRBD2. This CDR3 is 18 amino acids long. Trimming removed 3 bases from V and 6 bases from J; junction bases left unmatched: 16. Germline values: CDR1 SGHDT, CDR2 YYEEEE. The CDR3 sequence: CASSSPTSGYNDPGELFF. CDR3 DNA sequence: TGTGCCAGCAGCTCCCCAACTAGCGGATACAATGATCCCGGGGAGCTGTTTTTT.

The gene calls are TRBV6-5 and TRBJ2-3; D gene unclear. CDR3 length equals 12 residues. Trimming left V 4 bases short and J 2 bases short, with 4 bases between. Germline V CDR1 and CDR2: MNHEY, SVGAGI. The CDR3 region is CASSSPTDTQYF. CDR3 DNA: TGTGCCAGCAGTTCTCCCACAGATACGCAGTATTTT.

By proportion, this clone is medium-sized (0.01 to 0.1%). For the CDR3, the DNA is TGTGCCAGCACCATACGAGACAGGGGCCCTTTCTACGAGCAGTACTTC. This translates into CASTIRDRGPFYEQYF. This sequence joins TRBV27 and TRBJ2-7; 8 positions match TRBD1. Trimming took 7 bases from V and 3 from J; bases not matched to a gene: 14. Per the germline V gene, CDR1 is MNHEY and CDR2 is SMNVEV (reference sequence). The CDR3 length is 16 residues.

This clone was seen a few times. The J gene is TRBJ2-7, the V gene TRBV6-6; D remains ambiguous. This CDR3 comprises 13 residues. Germline CDR1 and CDR2: MNHNY and SVGAGI (reference sequence). V lost 2 bases, J lost 4 bases, and 9 bases lay in between. The CDR3 nucleotides are TGTGCCAGCAGTTACCTTCCTAGTTACGAGCAGTACTTC. Translated, it gives CASSYLPSYEQYF.

The chain recombines TRBV2 with TRBJ2-3, with D possibly being TRBD2 (5 bases). The CDR3 is 12 residues long. V lost 5 bases and J 6 bases, leaving 9 bases between the germline ends. Germline loops: CDR1 SNHLY, CDR2 FYNNEI. The CDR3 DNA follows: TGTGCCAGCAGTCGCGTAGCGGATACGCAGTATTTT. Its protein is CASSRVADTQYF.

The gene calls are TRBV6-1 and TRBJ1-5; 8 positions match TRBD1. The junction had 8 bases not matched to a gene; V was cut back by 4 bases and J by 0 bases. Germline V CDR1 and CDR2: MNHNS, SASEGT. This CDR3 is 17 amino acids long. The CDR3 bases are TGTGCCAGCAGTGGAGGGACAGGTTTCTTTAGCAATCAGCCCCAGCATTTT. Protein sequence: CASSGGTGFFSNQPQHF.

This clone was picked up one time. The chain couples TRBV4-1 to TRBJ2-7; 8 bases match TRBD2. Germline V lookup: CDR1 MGHRA, CDR2 YSYEKL. Trimming cost V 4 bases and J 2 bases; bases outside gene matches: 7. The CDR3 runs 15 residues. The chain's CDR3 is CASSPFGTRTYEQYF. DNA of the CDR3: TGCGCCAGCAGCCCCTTCGGGACTAGGACCTACGAGCAGTACTTC.

The chain couples TRBV10-1 to TRBJ2-7, with D possibly matching TRBD1 (6 bases). The germline V and J ends were trimmed by 4 bases and 1 base, with 11 bases remaining between them. Per germline, CDR1 WNHNN and CDR2 SYGVQD (reference sequence). The CDR3 covers 14 residues. The CDR3 DNA reads as TGCGCCAGCAGTGCCGGACAGATTTCCTACGAGCAGTACTTC. It is translated as CASSAGQISYEQYF.

This rearrangement joins TRBV19 to TRBJ1-5; D may be TRBD1 (6 bases). Trimming removed 4 bases at V and 0 bases at J, with 16 bases between. This CDR3 has 17 residues. The germline CDR1 and CDR2 sequences are LNHDA and SQIVND (reference sequence). CDR3 nucleotide sequence: TGTGCCAGTAGTAGAATAATTGGGGGCGATAGCAATCAGCCCCAGCATTTT. Amino acids: CASSRIIGGDSNQPQHF.

This clone counts as medium-sized. This sequence joins TRBV6-5 and TRBJ1-2, with unresolved D. Germline V gene lookup returns CDR1 MNHEY and CDR2 SVGAGI. The CDR3 is 13 residues long. Trimming shortened V by 0 bases and J by 8 bases, and 10 bases separated the two germline ends. Here the CDR3 DNA reads TGTGCCAGCAGTTACTCCCCGTCCGGGGGCTACACCTTC. Translation gives CASSYSPSGGYTF.